These 8 T cell receptor beta chains share one sample of origin, sequenced in a study of blood T cell repertoires in COVID-19. Only in-frame clones appear in the TCRdb table, and some are missing; sequencing was by immunoSEQ multiplex PCR. The sample holds 110,000 or so clones; approximately 90% are singletons and the top ten take about 4.8%. Sequencing was done on a sample of peripheral blood. All receptors derive from a woman in her forties or fifties with acute or convalescent COVID-19.

This clone was counted a few times. This rearrangement joins TRBV28 to TRBJ2-1, with TRBD2 matching over 13 bases. V shed 4 bases, J shed 3 bases, and the junction held 6 bases outside the gene matches. The CDR3 is 17 amino acids. Germline V gene lookup returns CDR1 MDHEN and CDR2 SYDVKM. CDR3 region: CASSSGTSGTYYNEQFF. Written as DNA, the CDR3 is TGTGCCAGCAGTTCTGGGACTAGCGGGACTTACTACAATGAGCAGTTCTTC.

The chain joins TRBV11-2 to TRBJ1-1; tentatively, D is TRBD1 (6 bases). With 5 bases removed from V and 8 bases from J, the gap between germline ends came to 12 bases. The CDR3 has 12 residues. Germline V gives CDR1 SGHAT, CDR2 FQNNGV. The CDR3: CASSVTGQEAFF. The CDR3 DNA reads as TGTGCCAGCAGCGTAACAGGGCAAGAAGCTTTCTTT.

The chain couples TRBV14 to TRBJ2-1, with D possibly matching TRBD1 (5 bases). CDR1 and CDR2 (germline): SGHDN, FVKESK. The V end lost 1 base, the J end lost 7 bases, and 8 bases lay between the germline ends. The CDR3 covers 13 residues. The CDR3 sequence: CASSQGGANEQFF. CDR3 DNA sequence: TGTGCCAGCAGCCAAGGTGGGGCTAATGAGCAGTTCTTC. The variable domain in full, completed from reference TRBV14 and TRBJ2-1, reads EAGVTQFPSHSVIEKGQTVTLRCDPISGHDNLYWYRRVMGKEIKFLLHFVKESKQDESGMPNNRFLAERTGGTYSTLKVQPAELEDSGVYFCASSQGGANEQFFGPGTRLTVL.

The chain has TRBV7-9 and TRBJ2-5, with 9 bases matching TRBD1. The CDR3 totals 15 residues. The germline V gene has CDR1 SEHNR and CDR2 FQNEAQ (reference sequence). V shed 5 bases and J 0 bases; nucleotides not matched to a gene: 4. The CDR3 reads CASSRTGGDQETQYF. The DNA for the CDR3 is TGTGCCAGCAGCCGCACAGGGGGCGACCAAGAGACCCAGTACTTC.

This clone appeared once. The chain employs TRBV5-1 and TRBJ2-5; TRBD2 matches at 7 bases. CDR1 and CDR2 from the germline V gene are SGHRS and YFSETQ. V lost 5 bases and J lost 2; bases outside the gene matches: 6. The CDR3 extends over 14 amino acids. CDR3 sequence (DNA): TGCGCCAGCAGACGGGAGGCTATACAAGAGACCCAGTACTTC. This translates into CASRREAIQETQYF. The variable domain in full, with the rest retrieved from reference TRBV5-1 and TRBJ2-5, is KAGVTQTPRYLIKTRGQQVTLSCSPISGHRSVSWYQQTPGQGLQFLFEYFSETQRNKGNFPGRFSGRQFSNSRSEMNVSTLELGDSALYLCASRREAIQETQYFGPGTRLLVL.

The chain employs TRBV30 and TRBJ2-5, with 7 bases that match TRBD1. CDR1 and CDR2 (germline): GTSNPN, SVGIG (reference sequence). After removal of 2 bases from V and 7 bases from J, the junction contained 7 bases not matched to a gene. CDR3 length: 13 residues. In nucleotides, the CDR3 is TGTGCCTGGAGTTCACGACAGGGTGGGACCCAGTACTTC. It translates to CAWSSRQGGTQYF.

The rearrangement joins TRBV2 to TRBJ2-5; D is uncertain. This CDR3 has 13 residues. V was pared by 11 bases and J by 4 bases, with 17 bases between. Germline V CDR1 and CDR2: SNHLY, FYNNEI. CDR3 protein: CAGARLWRETQYF. CDR3 nucleotides: TGTGCCGGCGCGAGACTCTGGCGAGAGACCCAGTACTTC.

This chain connects TRBV6-5 to TRBJ1-2; 11 positions agree with TRBD1. With V trimmed by 7 bases and J by 3 bases, 4 bases remained unmatched. The CDR3 contains 14 residues. The germline V gene has CDR1 MNHEY and CDR2 SVGAGI. CDR3 in amino acids: CASTRGQGDYGYTF. The CDR3 region has the DNA TGTGCCAGCACGCGGGGACAGGGGGACTATGGCTACACCTTC.